Listed here are 24 T cell receptor beta chains from one sample, sequenced in a study of T cell responses to AZD1222 COVID-19 vaccine. Generated by immunoSEQ multiplex PCR, the TCRdb table keeps only in-frame clones and is missing some. The sample shows 130,000 to 150,000 clones, roughly 88% of them seen only once. The material sequenced was peripheral blood, taken on day 0 of AZD1222 vaccination. The origin of the receptors is an adult in good health.

V gene TRBV11-2 combines with J gene TRBJ2-3, with D unresolved. CDR3 length equals 13 residues. The ends were cut back, 7 bases at V and 3 bases at J, with 11 bases in the middle. Looked up from germline, CDR1 is SGHAT and CDR2 is FQNNGV. CDR3 sequence reads: CASNRGSTDTQYF. The CDR3 DNA reads as TGTGCCAGCAATCGTGGGTCGACAGATACGCAGTATTTT.

This rearrangement joins TRBV6-2 or TRBV6-3 to TRBJ1-1, with no clear D. Germline V gives CDR1 MNHEY, CDR2 SVGEGT. Trimming shortened V by 5 bases and J by 0 bases, and 10 bases separated the two germline ends. CDR3 size: 14 residues. The CDR3 nucleotides are TGTGCCAGCAGTACCAATCTCTTGAACACTGAAGCTTTCTTT. It encodes CASSTNLLNTEAFF.

The genes are TRBV25-1 and TRBJ1-2; tentative D call: TRBD1 (5 bases). V was clipped by 9 bases and J by 8 bases, with 10 bases between them. This CDR3 spans 10 amino acids. Germline V lookup: CDR1 MGHDK, CDR2 SYGVNS. CDR3 DNA sequence: TGTGCCAGGACCAGGGAAGGCTACACCTTC. Its protein product is CARTREGYTF.

The V gene is TRBV6-1, the J gene TRBJ2-7, with TRBD1 identical over 10 bases. The CDR3 runs 15 residues. CDR1 MNHNS and CDR2 SASEGT come from the germline V gene. The junction had 4 bases not matched to a gene; V was cut back by 3 bases and J by 2 bases. The CDR3 DNA is TGTGCCAGCAGTGACGGGACAGGGGTCCCCTACGAGCAGTACTTC. This translates into CASSDGTGVPYEQYF.

The chain combines TRBV9 with TRBJ1-6; D is undetermined. This CDR3 has 16 amino acids. CDR1 is SGDLS, CDR2 YYNGEE, per germline. V lost 1 base and J lost 0, with 8 bases in between. This chain's CDR3 is CASSVLSSSYNSPLHF. CDR3 in DNA: TGTGCCAGCAGCGTATTGTCGAGCTCCTATAATTCACCCCTCCACTTT.

This clone was observed a handful of times. The J gene is TRBJ1-1, the V gene TRBV7-2, with 9 positions matching TRBD1. CDR3 length: 18 amino acids. With V trimmed by 7 bases and J by 5 bases, 20 bases remained unmatched. Germline V CDR1 and CDR2: SGHTA, FQGNSA. As DNA, the CDR3 is TGTGCCAGCACCCAAAGAGGACAGGGGAGTGTGGGGGGAACTGAAGCTTTCTTT. The encoded protein is CASTQRGQGSVGGTEAFF.

V usage is TRBV30 and J usage is TRBJ1-1; D might be TRBD1 (6 bases). The length of the CDR3 is 10 residues. Germline values: CDR1 GTSNPN, CDR2 SVGIG (reference sequence). V was cut by 3 bases and J by 11 bases, with 10 bases left in between. The CDR3 DNA reads as TGTGCCTGGAGGGGGGCGGTTGCTTTCTTT. As protein: CAWRGAVAFF.

Notes on this clone: Other nucleotide sequences in the sample specify the same CDR3. This chain uses TRBV18 with TRBJ1-2, with 7 bases aligning to TRBD1. The CDR3 runs 13 residues. The junction had 1 base not matched to a gene; V was cut back by 3 bases and J by 3 bases. Germline loops: CDR1 KGHSH, CDR2 LQKENI. In DNA form, the CDR3 reads TGTGCCAGCTCACCCGACAGGGACTATGGCTACACCTTC. Protein sequence: CASSPDRDYGYTF.

This chain joins TRBV27 and TRBJ2-7, with a weak D call TRBD1 (5 bases). Looked up from germline, CDR1 is MNHEY and CDR2 is SMNVEV (reference sequence). The CDR3 is 13 amino acids. Between the trimmed V and J ends, which lost 4 bases and 2 bases, there was a span of 9 bases. The CDR3 region has the DNA TGTGCCAGCAGTTCGGACAAGGCCTACGAGCAGTACTTC. Its translation is CASSSDKAYEQYF.

CDR3 amino acids: CASSRDRGPGNTIYF. CDR3 DNA: TGTGCCAGCAGTCGTGACAGGGGGCCTGGAAACACCATATATTTT. The chain is built from TRBV6-5 and TRBJ1-3, with 10 positions matching TRBD1. V gave up 5 bases and J gave up 2 bases; unmatched junction bases: 3. This CDR3 region has 15 residues. Germline lookup yields CDR1 MNHEY and CDR2 SVGAGI.

The chain is built from TRBV6-5 and TRBJ1-5, with D tentatively TRBD1 (6 bases). The CDR3 totals 14 residues. Deletions cut 3 bases from V and 9 bases from J, with 15 bases between. Per the germline V gene, CDR1 is MNHEY and CDR2 is SVGAGI. The chain's CDR3 is CASSYSRGSSPQHF. Here the CDR3 DNA reads TGTGCCAGCAGTTATAGCAGGGGATCTTCGCCCCAGCATTTT.

V usage is TRBV11-2 and J usage is TRBJ2-5; 7 bases agree with TRBD1. The junction had 4 bases not matched to a gene; V was cut back by 2 bases and J by 1 base. Germline CDR1 and CDR2: SGHAT and FQNNGV. The CDR3 is made up of 15 amino acids. CDR3 sequence (DNA): TGTGCCAGCAGCTTAATTGCAGGGGGCCAAGAGACCCAGTACTTC. As protein: CASSLIAGGQETQYF.

This clone occurred once. This rearrangement joins TRBV10-3 to TRBJ2-2; D is unresolved. Germline-derived CDR1 and CDR2 are ENHRY and SYGVKD. The CDR3 totals 12 residues. V shed 0 bases and J shed 8 bases, with 4 bases lying between them. The CDR3 protein is CAISESLGELFF. The CDR3 DNA reads TGTGCCATCAGTGAGTCCCTAGGGGAGCTGTTTTTT.

The DNA for the CDR3 is TGTGCCAGTAGCGAGACTAGCGGGGGGGTATACGAGCAGTACTTC. Its protein is CASSETSGGVYEQYF. V usage is TRBV19 and J usage is TRBJ2-7; TRBD2 matches 14 bases. The V segment lost 6 bases and the J segment 4 bases; nucleotides outside the gene matches: 5. The CDR3 extends over 15 amino acids. In germline, CDR1 is LNHDA, CDR2 SQIVND (reference sequence).

This sequence joins TRBV29-1 and TRBJ2-5, with D unresolved. Germline lookup yields CDR1 SQVTM and CDR2 ANQGSEA. CDR3 length equals 13 residues. V was trimmed by 4 bases and J by 4 bases, leaving 13 bases between them. CDR3 sequence (DNA): TGCAGCGTTGGGCTAAACGCCGGAGAGACCCAGTACTTC. Encoded protein: CSVGLNAGETQYF.

Here the CDR3 DNA reads TGTGCCAGTAGTATAGGGACAGCTGGAAACACCATATATTTT. Translated, it gives CASSIGTAGNTIYF. V and J are TRBV19 and TRBJ1-3; D may be TRBD1 (6 bases). This CDR3 region has 14 residues. Germline V gives CDR1 LNHDA, CDR2 SQIVND (reference sequence). V gave up 1 base and J gave up 2 bases, with 6 bases separating them. Based on the CDR3 plus reference TRBV19 and TRBJ1-3, the full variable domain is DGGITQSPKYLFRKEGQNVTLSCEQNLNHDAMYWYRQDPGQGLRLIYYSQIVNDFQKGDIAEGYSVSREKKESFPLTVTSAQKNPTAFYLCASSIGTAGNTIYFGEGSWLTVV.

The chain has TRBV7-2 and TRBJ1-3; no reliable D call. From germline, CDR1 is SGHTA and CDR2 FQGNSA. Trimming took off 5 bases at V and 3 bases at J, with 17 bases between the two ends. The length of the CDR3 is 16 residues. CDR3 bases: TGTGCCAGCAGCGTTAGGGTCTCGTTTAATGGAAACACCATATATTTT. This sequence encodes CASSVRVSFNGNTIYF.

V and J are TRBV2 and TRBJ2-3, with TRBD2 matching over 11 bases. CDR1 and CDR2 from the germline V gene are SNHLY and FYNNEI. The CDR3 length is 14 residues. Trimming removed 6 bases from V and 9 bases from J; junction bases left unmatched: 8. This CDR3 reads CASRVAGGTTTQYF. In nucleotides, the CDR3 is TGTGCCAGCAGAGTAGCGGGGGGGACTACAACGCAGTATTTT.

The rearrangement uses TRBV6-5 and TRBJ1-6; no reliable D call. The CDR3 contains 15 residues. Trimming removed 4 bases at V and 0 bases at J, with 7 bases between. Germline V gene sequence: CDR1 MNHEY, CDR2 SVGAGI. As DNA, the CDR3 is TGTGCCAGCAGTTTCGATAGCTCCTATAATTCACCCCTCCACTTT. It encodes CASSFDSSYNSPLHF.

V usage is TRBV4-1 and J usage is TRBJ2-3, with D possibly matching TRBD1 (5 bases). Trimming took off 0 bases at V and 5 bases at J, with 12 bases between the two ends. Germline V gene data show CDR1 as MGHRA and CDR2 as YSYEKL. CDR3 length equals 15 residues. The CDR3 here is CASSQEGVFGDTQYF. The CDR3 DNA sequence: TGCGCCAGCAGCCAAGAAGGGGTTTTTGGAGATACGCAGTATTTT.

This clone showed up just once. The DNA for the CDR3 is TGTGCCAGCTCACGCCAACAGGGGATTGAAAATTCACCCCTCCACTTT. Protein sequence: CASSRQQGIENSPLHF. The chain couples TRBV18 to TRBJ1-6; 7 nucleotides line up with TRBD1. The CDR3 consists of 16 residues. V was clipped by 4 bases and J by 7 bases; unmatched bases: 10. The germline V gene encodes CDR1 KGHSH and CDR2 LQKENI.

V is TRBV7-8 and J is TRBJ1-4; the D is unclear. Trimming removed 1 base at V and 6 bases at J, with 12 bases between. This CDR3 is 15 amino acids long. CDR1 and CDR2 from the germline V gene are SGHVS and FQNEAQ. CDR3 protein: CASSLDGSPYEKLFF. The CDR3 DNA reads as TGTGCCAGCAGCTTAGATGGCAGCCCCTATGAAAAACTGTTTTTT.

This clone has a handful of counts. The rearrangement links TRBV9 to TRBJ2-7, with TRBD1 matching over 10 bases. The CDR3 spans 15 residues. Per the germline V gene, CDR1 is SGDLS and CDR2 is YYNGEE. V was pared by 4 bases and J by 2 bases, with 6 bases of the junction left unmatched. CDR3 protein: CASSSPGTGAYEQYF. DNA of the CDR3: TGTGCCAGCAGCAGCCCCGGGACAGGGGCCTACGAGCAGTACTTC.

The rearrangement uses TRBV6-5 and TRBJ2-7, with 9 bases that match TRBD2. CDR3 length equals 14 residues. CDR1 and CDR2 (germline): MNHEY, SVGAGI. V was clipped by 5 bases and J by 4 bases; unmatched bases: 6. CDR3 DNA: TGTGCCAGCAGTATCACTAGCGGGTTGTACGAGCAGTACTTC. Translated: CASSITSGLYEQYF.